Each of the 20 T cell receptor beta chains below was sequenced from the same sample in a study of multiple sclerosis patients with progressive multifocal leukoencephalopathy. Profiled with immunoSEQ multiplex PCR; TCRdb holds only in-frame clones, not every one. The sample consists of 30,000 or so clones, approximately 90% of them appearing once. The time point: time of PML onset. The sequencing used PBMCs, collected from a patient treated with natalizumab. These receptors were obtained from a middle-aged woman with progressive multifocal leukoencephalopathy.

With respect to this clone: One end of the junction fails to match germline, which may point to a read error. The chain recombines TRBV20-1 with TRBJ1-2, with D perhaps TRBD1 (5 bases). The CDR3 extends over 10 amino acids. Germline assignment: CDR1 DFQATT and CDR2 SNEGSKA (reference sequence). The CDR3 here is CSAPGPWYGF. The CDR3 nucleotides are TGCAGTGCTCCGGGACCATGGTACGGCTTC.

This chain joins TRBV30 and TRBJ2-1; D is unclear. Germline-derived CDR1 and CDR2 are GTSNPN and SVGIG (reference sequence). Trimming took off 0 bases at V and 4 bases at J, with 7 bases between the two ends. The CDR3 length is 13 residues. The CDR3 reads CAWSVLDYNEQFF. The CDR3 DNA sequence: TGTGCCTGGAGTGTACTTGATTACAATGAGCAGTTCTTC.

This chain uses TRBV11-3 with TRBJ2-2; D perhaps matches TRBD2 (6 bases). This CDR3 comprises 15 residues. Trimming pared 1 base from V and 6 bases from J, leaving 12 bases between. Per the germline V gene, CDR1 is SGHNT and CDR2 is YENEEA. CDR3 sequence reads: CASSLGGIGAGELFF. The CDR3 coding sequence is TGTGCCAGCAGCTTAGGCGGGATCGGCGCCGGGGAGCTGTTTTTT. The full variable domain, rest sourced from reference TRBV11-3 and TRBJ2-2, is EAGVVQSPRYKIIEKKQPVAFWCNPISGHNTLYWYLQNLGQGPELLIRYENEEAVDDSQLPKDRFSAERLKGVDSTLKIQPAELGDSAVYLCASSLGGIGAGELFFGEGSRLTVL.

J is TRBJ1-1 and V is TRBV7-6; tentative D call: TRBD1 (5 bases). Germline values: CDR1 SGHVS, CDR2 FNYEAQ. CDR3 length equals 14 residues. V lost 4 bases to trimming and J lost 4 bases, with 13 bases between them. The DNA for the CDR3 is TGTGCCAGCAGCTCTGCCAGGGTCCCCACTGAAGCTTTCTTT. Protein sequence: CASSSARVPTEAFF.

This clone appeared once. This chain uses TRBV21-1 with TRBJ2-3; the listed D gene, TRBD1, was not tested against the DNA. TRBV21-1 is a pseudogene segment. This CDR3 contains 14 residues. The CDR3, as DNA: TGTGCCAGCAGCAAACCAGGGGGCACAGATACGCAGTATTTT. Protein sequence: CASSKPGGTDTQYF.

The chain carries TRBV28 and TRBJ1-5, with D tentatively TRBD1 (5 bases). Germline V gene data show CDR1 as MDHEN and CDR2 as SYDVKM. This CDR3 is built from 14 residues. V lost 6 bases, J lost 5 bases, and 14 bases lay in between. CDR3 DNA sequence: TGTGCCAGCAGGTGGGCCCGGGGCGATCAGCCCCAGCATTTT. Translating gives CASRWARGDQPQHF.

The chain carries TRBV6-6 and TRBJ2-7; TRBD1 matches at 10 bases. CDR1 and CDR2 from the germline V gene are MNHNY and SVGAGI (reference sequence). The V segment lost 4 bases and the J segment 3 bases; nucleotides outside the gene matches: 3. The CDR3 spans 14 residues. CDR3 in amino acids: CASSLGQGHYEQYF. CDR3 nucleotides: TGTGCCAGCAGTTTGGGACAGGGGCACTACGAGCAGTACTTC.

The genes are TRBV30 and TRBJ1-2; unclear D gene. The length of the CDR3 is 11 residues. CDR1 and CDR2 from the germline V gene are GTSNPN and SVGIG (reference sequence). Trimming removed 4 bases at V and 5 bases at J, with 8 bases between. The CDR3 DNA reads as TGTGCCTGGAACAGACTGTATGGCTACACCTTC. Protein product: CAWNRLYGYTF.

J is TRBJ2-5 and V is TRBV7-3, with D perhaps matching TRBD1 (6 bases). The V and J ends lost 2 bases and 5 bases respectively, with 15 bases between them. This CDR3 has 15 residues. Germline-derived CDR1 and CDR2 are SGHTA and FQGTGA. The CDR3 protein is CASSLGRRGPETQYF. CDR3 DNA: TGTGCCAGCAGCTTAGGTCGCAGGGGCCCGGAGACCCAGTACTTC.

Note on this clone: The sample holds other DNA sequences that translate to the same CDR3. V gene TRBV4-2 combines with J gene TRBJ2-4; tentatively, D is TRBD1 (6 bases). Germline CDR1 LGHNA, CDR2 YNFKEQ. Trimming pared 0 bases from V and 6 bases from J, leaving 12 bases between. The CDR3 covers 15 residues. CDR3 DNA sequence: TGTGCCAGCAGCCAAGAACCAGGGGTGCTAAACATTCAGTACTTC. This encodes CASSQEPGVLNIQYF.

V and J are TRBV4-3 and TRBJ2-5; 14 bases are shared with TRBD2. V was clipped by 4 bases and J by 4 bases; unmatched bases: 5. Looked up from germline, CDR1 is LGHNA and CDR2 is YSLEER. This CDR3 comprises 16 residues. CDR3: CASSPRLAGGLETQYF. In DNA form, the CDR3 reads TGCGCCAGCAGCCCGAGACTAGCGGGAGGGTTAGAGACCCAGTACTTC.

The CDR3 DNA reads as TGTGCCAGTAAGATAAAGGTCTCTGGAAACACCATATATTTT. It yields the protein CASKIKVSGNTIYF. The chain uses TRBV19 and TRBJ1-3; D gene ambiguous. CDR1 is LNHDA and CDR2 is SQIVND in the germline V gene (reference sequence). CDR3 length equals 14 residues. Trimming took 7 bases from V and 0 from J, leaving 10 bases between them.

The V gene is TRBV5-1, the J gene TRBJ2-5, with 7 bases aligning to TRBD1. TRBJ2-7 matches the DNA end more closely, so the J call is doubtful. CDR3 length: 15 residues. Per the germline V gene, CDR1 is SGHRS and CDR2 is YFSETQ. The CDR3, as DNA: TGCGCCAGCAGCTTGGCCTCGACAGGGCTCTACGAGCAGTACTTC. It codes for CASSLASTGLYEQYF.

The chain is built from TRBV30 and TRBJ1-1; D ambiguous. Germline-derived CDR1 and CDR2 are GTSNPN and SVGIG (reference sequence). This CDR3 has 14 residues. The V end lost 1 base, the J end lost 3 bases, and 12 bases lay between the germline ends. The CDR3 nucleotides are TGTGCCTGGAGTGAAGGGTCGGGGTACACTGAAGCTTTCTTT. Its translation is CAWSEGSGYTEAFF.

The chain is built from TRBV30 and TRBJ2-2; D call uncertain. With 0 bases removed from V and 4 bases from J, the gap between germline ends came to 6 bases. The CDR3 runs 13 residues. Germline V lookup: CDR1 GTSNPN, CDR2 SVGIG (reference sequence). The CDR3 nucleotides are TGTGCCTGGAGTGTAAGCCTCACCGGGGAGCTGTTTTTT. Protein product: CAWSVSLTGELFF.

The chain employs TRBV9 and TRBJ2-3; TRBD2 matches 12 bases. The CDR3 contains 16 residues. After removal of 0 bases from V and 4 bases from J, the junction contained 3 bases not matched to a gene. The germline V gene has CDR1 SGDLS and CDR2 YYNGEE. CDR3 DNA: TGTGCCAGCAGCGTAGGGGCTAGCGGGGGGGCAGATACGCAGTATTTT. Its translation is CASSVGASGGADTQYF.

V and J are TRBV4-3 and TRBJ1-1; tentative D call: TRBD1 (6 bases). Trimming took 0 bases from V and 3 from J, leaving 11 bases between them. Germline CDR1 reads LGHNA; CDR2 reads YSLEER. The CDR3 contains 15 residues. The CDR3 sequence is CASSQDSGGYTEAFF. CDR3 sequence (DNA): TGCGCCAGCAGCCAAGATTCGGGGGGCTACACTGAAGCTTTCTTT.

The rearrangement uses TRBV25-1 and TRBJ1-1; 9 positions match TRBD1. Germline assignment: CDR1 MGHDK and CDR2 SYGVNS. Unmatched junction bases numbered 5, after V lost 1 base and J lost 8 bases. CDR3 length: 14 residues. Written as DNA, the CDR3 is TGTGCCAGCAGTGAATTCGGGACAGGGAAAGAAGCTTTCTTT. Encoded protein: CASSEFGTGKEAFF.

The chain recombines TRBV28 with TRBJ1-1, with a tentative D call TRBD1 (5 bases). This CDR3 comprises 13 residues. In germline, CDR1 is MDHEN, CDR2 SYDVKM. V lost 3 bases and J lost 4, with 9 bases in between. This chain's CDR3 is CASSFRGGTEAFF. As DNA, the CDR3 is TGTGCCAGCAGTTTCCGGGGGGGCACTGAAGCTTTCTTT.

V gene TRBV2 combines with J gene TRBJ2-7; D is unclear. Between the trimmed V and J ends, which lost 8 bases and 0 bases, there was a span of 14 bases. The CDR3 totals 14 residues. Germline assignment: CDR1 SNHLY and CDR2 FYNNEI. The CDR3 sequence: CASRYSASSYEQYF. The CDR3 DNA reads TGTGCCAGCCGATACAGTGCCAGCTCCTACGAGCAGTACTTC.